This TCR beta chain was captured in a study of metastatic and nonmetastatic thyroid tumors (dated by TCRdb to between 2020 and 2021). As for the study more broadly: Repertoires from peripheral blood and from tumor or nodule tissue samples of malignant and benign thyroid patients were compared.

This clone is considered medium-sized (0.01 to 0.1%). What this receptor recognizes is not known. Within one base of it there is no much larger clone, and no base qualities were kept. Library method: PCR. Sequencing was carried out with an Illumina HiSeq 4000. The TCR beta-chain CDR3 region of each patient was profiled by high-throughput sequencing. The paper's data handling went like this. Drawing on CDR3 differences between clinicopathological groups, the researchers built a classifier meant to tell apart patients with distant-metastatic papillary thyroid cancer. Repertoire diversity was assessed with the Shannon index, and tumor-blood repertoire similarity with the Morisita-Horn index. Starting from the raw public reads, TCRdb applied fastp trimming at Q25, assembled clones with MiXCR and retained in-frame beta chains. These V and J calls derive from TCRdb rather than the authors' analysis. This sample is represented by about 26,000 clones; around 25% of them were singletons. The ten biggest clones cover approximately 6% of the sample.

No treatment had been received by any patient before thyroid surgery. The study retrospectively analysed patient clinical samples collected from the early 2010s to the late 2010s using T-cell receptor beta sequencing. What the study reported, not specific to this receptor: In both blood and tumor samples, malignant tumors were reported to have significantly higher TCR beta diversity than benign nodules.

This TCR was recovered from a female donor with papillary thyroid cancer or a benign thyroid nodule (not recorded which). Some clones in this sample may be carry-over from other donors' samples. The material sequenced was blood.

CDR3 reads: CASSEAGGSYEQYF. At the DNA level, the sequence is TGTGCCAGCAGTGAAGCTGGCGGGTCCTACGAGCAGTACTTC. Recombination linked TRBV6-1 to TRBJ2-7; matching of 5 bases hints at TRBD2 as the D gene. Trimming costs V 0 bases and J 1 base, and their ends lie 7 bases apart. Taken from cysteine to phenylalanine, the CDR3 has 14 residues. Solely the CDR3 DNA is kept, with 42 bases framed from the first base. Per the germline V gene, MNHNS is the CDR1 and SASEGT is the CDR2.